This T cell receptor beta chain came from a study of PD-1 blockade in classical Hodgkin lymphoma. V lost 6 bases and J 0 bases, leaving 6 bases between the germline ends. This CDR3 region has 13 residues. Germline CDR1 LNHDA, CDR2 SQIVND (reference sequence). As for this clone: The target antigen is unknown.

Study outcomes and limitations: It was CD4+ TCR diversity, not CD8+, that rose significantly by C4D1. According to reports, newly diagnosed patients had lower baseline TCR diversity than healthy donors, and relapsed/refractory patients had lower baseline TCR diversity still.

Method: immunoSEQ multiplex PCR; TCRdb's copy keeps in-frame clones and lacks some. The sample has roughly 30,000 clones; 81% are singletons. The time point: cycle 4 day 1 (C4D1), after about 6 weeks of nivolumab. All patients experienced relapse after autologous stem cell transplantation, and brentuximab vedotin exposure was variable. V usage is TRBV19 and J usage is TRBJ1-3; D remains unclear. The source is a human donor with classical Hodgkin lymphoma. The sequences come from peripheral blood mononuclear cells (PBMCs), collected before the fourth cycle of nivolumab. CDR3 DNA sequence: TGTGCCAGTAGCCGGGCCTCTGGAAACACCATATATTTT. Amino acid sequence: CASSRASGNTIYF.